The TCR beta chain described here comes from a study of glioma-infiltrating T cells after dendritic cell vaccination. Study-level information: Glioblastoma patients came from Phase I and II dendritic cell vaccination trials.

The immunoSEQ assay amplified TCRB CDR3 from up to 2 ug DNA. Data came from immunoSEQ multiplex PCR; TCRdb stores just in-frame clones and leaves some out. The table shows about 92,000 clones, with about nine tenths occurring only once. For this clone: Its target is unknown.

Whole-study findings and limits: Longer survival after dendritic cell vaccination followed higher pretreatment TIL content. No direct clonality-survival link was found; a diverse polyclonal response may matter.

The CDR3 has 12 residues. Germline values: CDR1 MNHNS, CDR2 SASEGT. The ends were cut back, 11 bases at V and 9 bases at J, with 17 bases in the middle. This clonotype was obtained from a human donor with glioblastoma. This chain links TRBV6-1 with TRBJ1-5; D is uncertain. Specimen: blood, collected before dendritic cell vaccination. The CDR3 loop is CAGGMRVWPQHF. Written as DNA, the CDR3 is TGTGCCGGAGGGATGAGGGTTTGGCCCCAGCATTTT.